The subject of this entry is one TCR beta chain. Its antigen is not identified. Amplification used 60 V beta primers and 13 J beta primers. Measured with immunoSEQ multiplex PCR; TCRdb has only the in-frame clones, and not every one. Among around 97,000 clones listed, more than 80% were seen once. This sample was included in a study of glioma-infiltrating T cells after dendritic cell vaccination. Overall study results and limits: Higher pretreatment TIL content predicted longer progression-free time and survival. No direct clonality-survival link was found; a diverse polyclonal response may matter.

Trimming left V 1 base short and J 7 bases short, with 16 bases between. The CDR3 runs to 15 residues. Germline CDR1 is SGHNT and CDR2 is YENEEA. PBMC were collected before vaccination, two weeks after the third vaccination, and at progression. Material: blood, obtained before dendritic cell vaccination. This clonotype was sampled from a human donor with glioblastoma. The chain has TRBV11-3 and TRBJ1-2; D is unresolved. DNA of the CDR3: TGTGCCAGCAGCTTAGCCGCAAGTGAAGGAGGTGGCTACACCTTC. This gives the protein CASSLAASEGGGYTF.